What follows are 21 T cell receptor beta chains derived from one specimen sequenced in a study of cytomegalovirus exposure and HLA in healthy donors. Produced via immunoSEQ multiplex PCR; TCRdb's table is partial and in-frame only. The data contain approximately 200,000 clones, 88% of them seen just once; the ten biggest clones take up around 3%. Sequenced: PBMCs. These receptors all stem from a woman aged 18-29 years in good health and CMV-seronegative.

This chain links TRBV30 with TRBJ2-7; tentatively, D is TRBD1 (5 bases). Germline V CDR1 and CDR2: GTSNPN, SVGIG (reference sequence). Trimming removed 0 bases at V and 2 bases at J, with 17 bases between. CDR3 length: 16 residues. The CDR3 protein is CAWSVLYSDMPYEQYF. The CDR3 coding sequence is TGTGCCTGGAGTGTACTTTATTCGGACATGCCCTACGAGCAGTACTTC.

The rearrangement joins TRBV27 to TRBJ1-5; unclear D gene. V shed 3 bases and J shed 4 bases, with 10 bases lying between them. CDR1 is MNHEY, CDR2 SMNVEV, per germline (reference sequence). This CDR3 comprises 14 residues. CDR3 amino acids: CASSLYDNNQPQHF. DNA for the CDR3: TGTGCCAGCAGTTTGTATGACAATAATCAGCCCCAGCATTTT.

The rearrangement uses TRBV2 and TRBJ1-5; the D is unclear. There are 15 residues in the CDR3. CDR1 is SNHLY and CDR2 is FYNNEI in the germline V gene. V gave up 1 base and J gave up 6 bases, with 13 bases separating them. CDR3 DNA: TGTGCCAGCAGTGAAGGCGTGGGCTATGCTCAGCCCCAGCATTTT. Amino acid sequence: CASSEGVGYAQPQHF.

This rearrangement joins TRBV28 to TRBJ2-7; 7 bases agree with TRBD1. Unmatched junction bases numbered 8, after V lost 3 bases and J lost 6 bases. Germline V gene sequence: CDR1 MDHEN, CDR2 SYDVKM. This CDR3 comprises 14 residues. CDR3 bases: TGTGCCAGCAGTTTGTTCAGGGGGACCACCGAGCAGTACTTC. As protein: CASSLFRGTTEQYF.

CDR3 protein: CASSQLGLGTSGSQSYNEQFF. The CDR3 DNA reads as TGTGCCAGCAGCCAATTGGGCCTGGGGACTAGCGGGAGCCAATCCTACAATGAGCAGTTCTTC. This rearrangement joins TRBV4-2 to TRBJ2-1; 14 nucleotides align to TRBD2. V trimming: 2 bases; J trimming: 1 base; junction bases outside the gene matches: 13. The CDR3 contains 21 residues. Germline V CDR1 and CDR2: LGHNA, YNFKEQ.

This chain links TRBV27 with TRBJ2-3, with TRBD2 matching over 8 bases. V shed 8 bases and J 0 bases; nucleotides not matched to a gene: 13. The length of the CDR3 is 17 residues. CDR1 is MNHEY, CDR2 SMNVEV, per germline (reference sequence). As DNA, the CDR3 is TGTGCCAGCCGCCTAGTGGCGGGAGGATGGAGCACAGATACGCAGTATTTT. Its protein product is CASRLVAGGWSTDTQYF.

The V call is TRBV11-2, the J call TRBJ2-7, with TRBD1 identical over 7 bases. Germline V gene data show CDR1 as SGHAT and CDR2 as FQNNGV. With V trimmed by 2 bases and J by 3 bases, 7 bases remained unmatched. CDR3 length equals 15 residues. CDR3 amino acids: CASSLSGTDVYEQYF. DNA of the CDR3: TGTGCCAGCAGCTTAAGTGGGACAGATGTCTACGAGCAGTACTTC.

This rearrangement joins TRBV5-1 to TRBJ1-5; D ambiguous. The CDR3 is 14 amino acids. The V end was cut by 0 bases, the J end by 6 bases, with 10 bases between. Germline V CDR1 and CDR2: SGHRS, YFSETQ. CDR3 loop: CASSLGPGGQPQHF. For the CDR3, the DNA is TGCGCCAGCAGCTTGGGCCCGGGAGGTCAGCCCCAGCATTTT.

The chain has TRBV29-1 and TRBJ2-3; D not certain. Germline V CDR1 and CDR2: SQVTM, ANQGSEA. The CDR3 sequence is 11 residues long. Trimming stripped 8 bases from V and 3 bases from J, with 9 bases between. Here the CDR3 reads CSIRRTDTQYF. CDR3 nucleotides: TGCAGCATTCGGCGGACAGATACGCAGTATTTT.

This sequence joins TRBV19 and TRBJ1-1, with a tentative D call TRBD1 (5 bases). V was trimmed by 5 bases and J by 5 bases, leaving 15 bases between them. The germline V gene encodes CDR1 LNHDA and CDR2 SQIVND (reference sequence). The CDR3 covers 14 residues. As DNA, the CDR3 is TGTGCCAGTAGTTCAGGCAGGGAGGGAACTGAAGCTTTCTTT. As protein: CASSSGREGTEAFF.

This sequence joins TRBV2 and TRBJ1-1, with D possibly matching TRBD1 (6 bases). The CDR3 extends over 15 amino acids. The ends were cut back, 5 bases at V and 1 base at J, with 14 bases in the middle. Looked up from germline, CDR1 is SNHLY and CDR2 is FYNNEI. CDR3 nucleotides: TGTGCCAGCAGTATCATGGGACACTCGAACACTGAAGCTTTCTTT. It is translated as CASSIMGHSNTEAFF.

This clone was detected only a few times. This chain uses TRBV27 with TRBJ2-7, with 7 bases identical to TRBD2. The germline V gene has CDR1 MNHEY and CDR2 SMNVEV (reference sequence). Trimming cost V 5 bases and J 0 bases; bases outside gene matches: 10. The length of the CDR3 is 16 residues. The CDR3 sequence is CASSEAKRDSSYEQYF. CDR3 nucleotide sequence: TGTGCCAGCAGTGAAGCGAAGCGGGATTCCTCCTACGAGCAGTACTTC.

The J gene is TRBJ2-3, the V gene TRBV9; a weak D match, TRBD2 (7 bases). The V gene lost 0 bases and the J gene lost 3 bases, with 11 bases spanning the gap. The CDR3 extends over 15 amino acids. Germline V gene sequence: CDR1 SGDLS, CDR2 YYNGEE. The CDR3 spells CASSVAGRGTDTQYF. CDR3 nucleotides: TGTGCCAGCAGCGTAGCAGGGAGGGGGACAGATACGCAGTATTTT.

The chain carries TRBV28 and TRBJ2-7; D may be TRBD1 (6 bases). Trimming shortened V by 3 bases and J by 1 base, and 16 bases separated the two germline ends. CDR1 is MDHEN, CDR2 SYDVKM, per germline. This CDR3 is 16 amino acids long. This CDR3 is CASSFYRAAKSYEQYF. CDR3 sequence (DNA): TGTGCCAGCAGTTTCTACAGGGCAGCTAAGTCCTACGAGCAGTACTTC.

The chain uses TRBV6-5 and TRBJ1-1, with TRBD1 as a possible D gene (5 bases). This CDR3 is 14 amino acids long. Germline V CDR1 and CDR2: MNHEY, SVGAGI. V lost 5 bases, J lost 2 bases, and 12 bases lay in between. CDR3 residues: CASSRGQGNTEAFF. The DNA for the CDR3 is TGTGCCAGCAGTCGCGGCCAGGGTAACACTGAAGCTTTCTTT.

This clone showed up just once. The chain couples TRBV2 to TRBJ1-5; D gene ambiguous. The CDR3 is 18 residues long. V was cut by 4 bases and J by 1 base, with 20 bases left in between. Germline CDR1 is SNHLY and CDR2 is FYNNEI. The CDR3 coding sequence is TGTGCCAGCAGTGTTGAGCAGATGCGCGGTATAAGCAATCAGCCCCAGCATTTT. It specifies CASSVEQMRGISNQPQHF.

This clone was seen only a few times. The CDR3 DNA sequence: TGTGCCAGCAGGCGCCTTAGGGACATCGGCTATGGCTACACCTTC. It encodes CASRRLRDIGYGYTF. The chain links TRBV6-1 to TRBJ1-2, with D maybe TRBD1 (6 bases). The CDR3 covers 15 residues. Trimming removed 6 bases from V and 4 bases from J, with 18 bases in between. Germline assignment: CDR1 MNHNS and CDR2 SASEGT.

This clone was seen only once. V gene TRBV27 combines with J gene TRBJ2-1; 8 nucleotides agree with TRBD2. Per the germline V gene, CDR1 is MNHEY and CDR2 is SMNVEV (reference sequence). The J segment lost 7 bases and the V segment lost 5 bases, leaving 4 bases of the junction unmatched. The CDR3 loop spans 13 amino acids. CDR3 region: CASSPGGRNEQFF. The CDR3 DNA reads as TGTGCCAGCAGTCCGGGGGGGAGGAATGAGCAGTTCTTC.

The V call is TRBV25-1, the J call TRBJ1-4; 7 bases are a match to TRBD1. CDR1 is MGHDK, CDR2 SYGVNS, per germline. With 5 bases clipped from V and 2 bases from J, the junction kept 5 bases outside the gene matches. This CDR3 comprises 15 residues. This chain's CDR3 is CASSTSGGTNEKLFF. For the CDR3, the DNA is TGTGCCAGCAGTACATCAGGGGGTACTAATGAAAAACTGTTTTTT.

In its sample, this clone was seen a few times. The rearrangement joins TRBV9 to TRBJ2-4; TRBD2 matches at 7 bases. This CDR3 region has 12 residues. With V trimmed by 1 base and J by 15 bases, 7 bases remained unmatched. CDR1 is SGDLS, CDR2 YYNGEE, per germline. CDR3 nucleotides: TGTGCCAGCAGCGTACTAGCGGTTCGGGGGTACTTC. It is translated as CASSVLAVRGYF. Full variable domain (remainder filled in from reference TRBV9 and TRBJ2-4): DSGVTQTPKHLITATGQRVTLRCSPRSGDLSVYWYQQSLDQGLQFLIQYYNGEERAKGNILERFSAQQFPDLHSELNLSSLELGDSALYFCASSVLAVRGYFGAGTRLSVL.

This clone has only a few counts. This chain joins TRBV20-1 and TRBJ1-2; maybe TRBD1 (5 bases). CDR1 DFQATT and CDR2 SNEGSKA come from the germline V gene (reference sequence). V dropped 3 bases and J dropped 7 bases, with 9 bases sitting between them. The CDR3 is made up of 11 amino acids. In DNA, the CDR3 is TGCAGTGCTAGGGAGGGGCCTGGCTACACCTTC. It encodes CSAREGPGYTF.